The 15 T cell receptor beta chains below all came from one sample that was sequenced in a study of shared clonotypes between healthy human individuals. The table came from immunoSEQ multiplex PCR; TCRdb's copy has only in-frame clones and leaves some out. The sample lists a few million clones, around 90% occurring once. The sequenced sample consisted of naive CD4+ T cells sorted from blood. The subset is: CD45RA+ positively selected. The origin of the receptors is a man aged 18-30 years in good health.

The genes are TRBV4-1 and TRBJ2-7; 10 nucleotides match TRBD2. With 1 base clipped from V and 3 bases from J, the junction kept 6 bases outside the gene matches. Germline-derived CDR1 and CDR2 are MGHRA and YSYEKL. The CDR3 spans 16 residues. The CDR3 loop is CASSQGLAGVNYEQYF. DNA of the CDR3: TGCGCCAGCAGCCAAGGTCTAGCGGGAGTAAACTACGAGCAGTACTTC.

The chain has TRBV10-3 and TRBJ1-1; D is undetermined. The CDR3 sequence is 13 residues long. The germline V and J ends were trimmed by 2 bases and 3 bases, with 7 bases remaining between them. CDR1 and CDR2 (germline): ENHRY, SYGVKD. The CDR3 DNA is TGTGCCATCAGTGAGCCCCTCGACACTGAAGCTTTCTTT. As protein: CAISEPLDTEAFF.

CDR3 protein: CASSLAGADEKLFF. CDR3 bases: TGTGCCAGCTCCCTCGCCGGGGCAGATGAAAAACTGTTTTTT. The chain recombines TRBV6-6 with TRBJ1-4; D may be TRBD1 (5 bases). With 8 bases removed from V and 6 bases from J, the gap between germline ends came to 16 bases. The CDR3 sequence is 14 residues long. CDR1 and CDR2 (germline): MNHNY, SVGAGI (reference sequence).

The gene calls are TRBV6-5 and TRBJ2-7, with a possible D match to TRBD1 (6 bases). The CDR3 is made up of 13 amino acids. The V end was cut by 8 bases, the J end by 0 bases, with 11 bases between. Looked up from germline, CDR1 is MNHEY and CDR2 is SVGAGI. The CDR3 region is CASQAGASYEQYF. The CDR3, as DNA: TGTGCCAGCCAGGCAGGGGCCTCCTACGAGCAGTACTTC.

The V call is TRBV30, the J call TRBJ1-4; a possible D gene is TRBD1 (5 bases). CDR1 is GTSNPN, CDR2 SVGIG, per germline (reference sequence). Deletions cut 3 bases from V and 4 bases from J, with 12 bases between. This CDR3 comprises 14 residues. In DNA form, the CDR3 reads TGTGCCTGGAGGACGGGACTCTATAATGAAAAACTGTTTTTT. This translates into CAWRTGLYNEKLFF.

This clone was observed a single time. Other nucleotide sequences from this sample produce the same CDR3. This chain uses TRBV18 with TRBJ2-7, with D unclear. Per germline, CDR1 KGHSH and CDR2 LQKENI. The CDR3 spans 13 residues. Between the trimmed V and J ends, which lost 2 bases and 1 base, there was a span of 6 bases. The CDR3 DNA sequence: TGTGCCAGCTCACCATCGCCATCCTACGAGCAGTACTTC. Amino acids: CASSPSPSYEQYF.

CDR3 loop: CASSFSGRGYEQYF. The CDR3 DNA follows: TGTGCCAGCAGCTTTAGCGGGAGGGGATACGAGCAGTACTTC. The chain joins TRBV7-2 to TRBJ2-7, with TRBD2 matching over 11 bases. Per the germline V gene, CDR1 is SGHTA and CDR2 is FQGNSA. V was clipped by 3 bases and J by 4 bases; unmatched bases: 2. This CDR3 region has 14 residues.

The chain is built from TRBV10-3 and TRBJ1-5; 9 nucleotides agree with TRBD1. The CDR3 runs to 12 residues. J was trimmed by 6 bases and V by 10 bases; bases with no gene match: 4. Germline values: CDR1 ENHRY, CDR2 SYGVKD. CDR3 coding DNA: TGTGCCACCCGACAGGGGGGTCAGCCCCAGCATTTT. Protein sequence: CATRQGGQPQHF.

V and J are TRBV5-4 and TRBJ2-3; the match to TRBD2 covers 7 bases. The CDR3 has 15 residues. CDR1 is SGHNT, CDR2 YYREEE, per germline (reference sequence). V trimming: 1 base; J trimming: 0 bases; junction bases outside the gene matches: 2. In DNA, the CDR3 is TGTGCCAGCAGCTTGATGCGGGGGAGCACAGATACGCAGTATTTT. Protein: CASSLMRGSTDTQYF. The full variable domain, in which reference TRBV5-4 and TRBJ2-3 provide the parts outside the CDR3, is ETGVTQSPTHLIKTRGQQVTLRCSSQSGHNTVSWYQQALGQGPQFIFQYYREEENGRGNFPPRFSGLQFPNYSSELNVNALELDDSALYLCASSLMRGSTDTQYFGPGTRLTVL.

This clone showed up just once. CDR3 coding DNA: TGTGCCAGCAGCAAGGGACTAGCGGGAGTCACAGATACGCAGTATTTT. Its translation: CASSKGLAGVTDTQYF. V gene TRBV5-4 combines with J gene TRBJ2-3; 14 bases map to TRBD2. Germline loops: CDR1 SGHNT, CDR2 YYREEE (reference sequence). The CDR3 extends over 16 amino acids. J was trimmed by 2 bases and V by 4 bases; bases with no gene match: 3.

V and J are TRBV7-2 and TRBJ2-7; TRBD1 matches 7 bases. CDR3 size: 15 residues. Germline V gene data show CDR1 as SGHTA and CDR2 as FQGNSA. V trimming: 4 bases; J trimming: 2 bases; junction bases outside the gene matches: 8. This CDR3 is CASSSDRSSTYEQYF. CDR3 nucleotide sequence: TGTGCCAGCAGCTCGGACAGGTCTTCCACCTACGAGCAGTACTTC.

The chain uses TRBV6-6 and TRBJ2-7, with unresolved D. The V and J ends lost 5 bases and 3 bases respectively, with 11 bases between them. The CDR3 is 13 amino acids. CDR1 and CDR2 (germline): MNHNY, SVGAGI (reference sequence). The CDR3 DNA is TGTGCCAGCAGTCCCCGAGTCTACTACGAGCAGTACTTC. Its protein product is CASSPRVYYEQYF.

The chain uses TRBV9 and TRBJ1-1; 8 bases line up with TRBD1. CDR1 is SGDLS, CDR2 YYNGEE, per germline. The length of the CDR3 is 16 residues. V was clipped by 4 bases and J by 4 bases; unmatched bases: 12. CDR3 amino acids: CASSPGQAFGGTEAFF. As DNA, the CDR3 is TGTGCCAGCAGCCCGGGACAGGCCTTTGGAGGCACTGAAGCTTTCTTT.

The CDR3 protein is CASRLGQGGETQYF. The CDR3 coding sequence is TGTGCCAGCCGCCTTGGACAGGGTGGCGAGACCCAGTACTTC. This chain uses TRBV18 with TRBJ2-5, with 8 bases identical to TRBD1. Germline V lookup: CDR1 KGHSH, CDR2 LQKENI. The V segment lost 8 bases and the J segment 5 bases; nucleotides outside the gene matches: 10. This CDR3 is 14 amino acids long.

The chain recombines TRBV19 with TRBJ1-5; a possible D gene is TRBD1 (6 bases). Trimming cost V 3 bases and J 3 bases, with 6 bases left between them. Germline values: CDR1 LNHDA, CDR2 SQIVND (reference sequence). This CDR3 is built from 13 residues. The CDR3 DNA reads TGTGCCAGTAGTATGGGGGCCAATCAGCCCCAGCATTTT. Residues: CASSMGANQPQHF.